This is a list of T cell receptor beta chains from one sample in a study of spatial heterogeneity in lung cancer. TCRdb used MiXCR to reprocess the 5' RACE reads, holding one entry per CDR3 protein. The sample has about 45,000 distinct CDR3 sequences, roughly 13% seen once. This specimen was PBMCs, taken at surgery. The receptor set was obtained from a male donor with early-stage non-small cell lung cancer. Each CDR3 is given with its conserved first and last residue. A D gene is named only where the DNA matches it firmly. Where a row states a size, it is once, few, many or the class of an expanded clone; other rows omit it.

abundance: many
v_gene: TRBV5-1
d_gene: TRBD1
j_gene: TRBJ1-4
CDR3aa: CASSFRQGGEKLFF
CDR3nt: TGCGCCAGCAGCTTTCGACAGGGGGGAGAAAAACTGTTTTTT

abundance: -
v_gene: TRBV28
d_gene: -
j_gene: TRBJ2-5
CDR3aa: CASSVGVPETQYF
CDR3nt: TGTGCCAGCAGCGTAGGGGTTCCCGAGACCCAGTACTTC

abundance: many
v_gene: TRBV28
d_gene: -
j_gene: TRBJ2-7
CDR3aa: CASGRQATYEQYF
CDR3nt: TGTGCCAGCGGGAGACAGGCTACCTACGAGCAGTACTTC

abundance: many
v_gene: TRBV10-3
d_gene: TRBD1
j_gene: TRBJ2-3
CDR3aa: CAIGTGTDTQYF
CDR3nt: TGTGCCATCGGGACAGGGACAGATACGCAGTATTTT

abundance: -
v_gene: TRBV14
d_gene: -
j_gene: TRBJ2-7
CDR3aa: CASSQDTYYEQYF
CDR3nt: TGTGCCAGCAGCCAGGACACTTACTACGAGCAGTACTTC

abundance: -
v_gene: TRBV5-6
d_gene: TRBD1
j_gene: TRBJ2-3
CDR3aa: CAGSRTGSTDTQYF
CDR3nt: TGTGCCGGCAGCCGGACAGGGTCCACAGATACGCAGTATTTT

abundance: -
v_gene: TRBV6-5
d_gene: TRBD2
j_gene: TRBJ2-7
CDR3aa: CASSYSSSGAYEQYF
CDR3nt: TGTGCCAGCAGTTACTCTTCTAGCGGGGCCTACGAGCAGTACTTC

abundance: -
v_gene: TRBV19
d_gene: -
j_gene: TRBJ1-6
CDR3aa: CASSIGPGTPNSPLHF
CDR3nt: TGTGCCAGTAGTATAGGGCCCGGGACACCGAATTCACCCCTCCACTTT

abundance: -
v_gene: TRBV7-9
d_gene: -
j_gene: TRBJ1-1
CDR3aa: CASSFVRVQVEAFF
CDR3nt: TGTGCCAGCAGCTTTGTACGGGTTCAGGTTGAAGCTTTCTTT

abundance: many
v_gene: TRBV5-1
d_gene: TRBD2
j_gene: TRBJ2-3
CDR3aa: CASSLPLAESTDTQYF
CDR3nt: TGCGCCAGCAGCTTGCCACTAGCGGAAAGCACAGATACGCAGTATTTT

abundance: once
v_gene: TRBV20-1
d_gene: -
j_gene: TRBJ1-1
CDR3aa: CNALDGPYTEAFF
CDR3nt: TGCAATGCCCTGGACGGTCCGTACACTGAAGCTTTCTTT

abundance: many
v_gene: TRBV4-1
d_gene: -
j_gene: TRBJ2-7
CDR3aa: CASSQPPSTIEQYF
CDR3nt: TGCGCCAGCAGCCAGCCTCCTTCCACCATCGAGCAGTACTTC

abundance: many
v_gene: TRBV21-1
d_gene: -
j_gene: TRBJ2-2
CDR3aa: CASSKERRDRGLAGELFF
CDR3nt: TGTGCCAGCAGCAAAGAACGTAGAGACAGGGGGCTCGCCGGGGAGCTGTTTTTT

abundance: -
v_gene: TRBV11-2
d_gene: -
j_gene: TRBJ1-6
CDR3aa: CASSLPIGSPLHF
CDR3nt: TGTGCCAGCAGCCTCCCGATTGGTTCACCCCTCCACTTT

abundance: few
v_gene: TRBV29-1
d_gene: TRBD2
j_gene: TRBJ2-5
CDR3aa: CSVHLNAGGPRETQYF
CDR3nt: TGCAGCGTTCACCTGAACGCGGGGGGCCCTCGTGAGACCCAGTACTTC

abundance: -
v_gene: TRBV6-2/TRBV6-3
d_gene: -
j_gene: TRBJ2-4
CDR3aa: CASSPLEGRAKNIQYF
CDR3nt: TGTGCCAGCAGTCCCCTCGAGGGCAGGGCCAAAAACATTCAGTACTTC

abundance: -
v_gene: TRBV2
d_gene: TRBD1
j_gene: TRBJ2-3
CDR3aa: CASSGTGRSNTQYF
CDR3nt: TGTGCCAGCAGTGGGACAGGGCGTTCGAATACGCAGTATTTT

abundance: few
v_gene: TRBV2
d_gene: -
j_gene: TRBJ1-5
CDR3aa: CASKGDNQPQHF
CDR3nt: TGTGCCAGCAAGGGGGATAATCAGCCCCAGCATTTT

abundance: many
v_gene: TRBV10-3
d_gene: -
j_gene: TRBJ2-1
CDR3aa: CAIRTGTDNEQFF
CDR3nt: TGTGCCATCAGGACCGGGACGGACAATGAGCAGTTCTTC

abundance: many
v_gene: TRBV20-1
d_gene: TRBD1
j_gene: TRBJ2-3
CDR3aa: CSAKQGAAADTQYF
CDR3nt: TGCAGTGCAAAACAGGGGGCTGCGGCAGATACGCAGTATTTT

abundance: few
v_gene: TRBV12-3/TRBV12-4
d_gene: -
j_gene: TRBJ1-1
CDR3aa: CASTLVGGTGAFF
CDR3nt: TGTGCCAGCACCTTGGTAGGGGGTACGGGAGCTTTCTTT

abundance: -
v_gene: TRBV2
d_gene: TRBD1
j_gene: TRBJ2-7
CDR3aa: CASSEDRVPTREQYF
CDR3nt: TGTGCCAGCAGTGAGGACAGGGTCCCCACTCGGGAGCAGTACTTC

abundance: few
v_gene: TRBV29-1
d_gene: -
j_gene: TRBJ2-1
CDR3aa: CSVEGGSRMRYNEQFF
CDR3nt: TGCAGCGTTGAAGGGGGTTCCCGAATGCGGTACAATGAGCAGTTCTTC